The 2 T cell receptor beta chains reported below all come from one sample, sequenced in a study of shared clonotypes between healthy human individuals. Assay: immunoSEQ multiplex PCR; the TCRdb copy retains only in-frame clones and omits some. The data show roughly 500,000 clones, 60% to 80% seen once. The sequencing sample was made of PBMCs. These receptors were taken from a woman in her thirties or forties in good health. Some clones in this sample may be carry-over from other donors' samples.

This clone was picked up many times. The chain carries TRBV5-5 and TRBJ1-2, with D tentatively TRBD1 (6 bases). The CDR3 runs to 13 residues. The V end was cut by 5 bases, the J end by 1 base, with 9 bases between. Per the germline V gene, CDR1 is SGHKS and CDR2 is YYEKEE (reference sequence). CDR3 nucleotides: TGTGCCAGCAGGAGGACAGTTAACTATGGCTACACCTTC. Encoded protein: CASRRTVNYGYTF.

The rearrangement links TRBV2 to TRBJ2-3; 8 bases are a match to TRBD1. V was clipped by 6 bases and J by 2 bases; unmatched bases: 4. Per the germline V gene, CDR1 is SNHLY and CDR2 is FYNNEI. The CDR3 is 14 residues long. As DNA, the CDR3 is TGTGCCAGCAGGGACAGGGCCTCCACAGATACGCAGTATTTT. Protein: CASRDRASTDTQYF.